The next 22 T cell receptor beta chains were all read from a single sample in a study of CD8 T cells in Susac syndrome. An amount of RNA that ranged from roughly 0.5 to 1 ug was reverse transcribed with random hexamers. TCRdb processed the immunoSEQ multiplex PCR reads anew with MiXCR; each CDR3 protein has one entry. The sample holds 120,000 or so distinct CDR3 sequences, about 93% seen once. Sequencing was performed on CD8+ T cells from PBMCs. These receptors all stem from a human donor with Susac syndrome.

The J gene is TRBJ2-4, the V gene TRBV5-4; 7 nucleotides align to TRBD1. There are 14 residues in the CDR3. With 4 bases clipped from V and 1 base from J, the junction kept 2 bases outside the gene matches. The germline V gene has CDR1 SGHNT and CDR2 YYREEE (reference sequence). The CDR3 DNA reads as TGTGCCAGCAGCCGACAGGGCGCCAAAAACATTCAGTACTTC. Its protein is CASSRQGAKNIQYF.

V gene TRBV4-1 combines with J gene TRBJ2-5; possibly TRBD1 for D (6 bases). Trimming took 4 bases from V and 5 from J, leaving 17 bases between them. The germline V gene encodes CDR1 MGHRA and CDR2 YSYEKL. The CDR3 contains 15 residues. In DNA form, the CDR3 reads TGCGCCAGCAGCCCCTTCCAGGGGTACGTGGAGACCCAGTACTTC. Translated: CASSPFQGYVETQYF.

V usage is TRBV5-6 and J usage is TRBJ1-2; a weak D match, TRBD1 (6 bases). Germline loops: CDR1 SGHDT, CDR2 YYEEEE. V lost 3 bases and J lost 7, with 16 bases in between. The CDR3 spans 14 residues. Here the CDR3 DNA reads TGTGCCAGCAGCTCGGCTACAGGGTGGCTTGGCTACACCTTC. Translation: CASSSATGWLGYTF.

The rearrangement uses TRBV21-1 and TRBJ2-5; the table's D call TRBD1 went unverified against the DNA. TRBV21-1 is listed as a pseudogene. The CDR3 runs 15 residues. DNA of the CDR3: TGTGCCAGCAGCTGGCGACAGACAAAACAAGAGACCCAGTACTTC. It encodes CASSWRQTKQETQYF.

This chain uses TRBV10-3 with TRBJ2-7; possibly TRBD1 or TRBD2 for D (6 bases each). This CDR3 spans 13 amino acids. V was shortened by 3 bases and J by 3 bases, with 9 bases between the two germline ends. Looked up from germline, CDR1 is ENHRY and CDR2 is SYGVKD. CDR3 region: CAISDGGGYEQYF. In nucleotides, the CDR3 is TGTGCCATCAGTGACGGGGGCGGCTACGAGCAGTACTTC.

J is TRBJ1-5 and V is TRBV28; TRBD1 is a possible D gene (6 bases). CDR3 length equals 14 residues. Germline V lookup: CDR1 MDHEN, CDR2 SYDVKM. Trimming left V 8 bases short and J 2 bases short, with 13 bases between. As DNA, the CDR3 is TGTGCCAGCGTTTCAGGGGTAGGCAATCAGCCCCAGCATTTT. Protein sequence: CASVSGVGNQPQHF.

The chain joins TRBV7-9 to TRBJ1-2; no definite D call. V was shortened by 4 bases and J by 5 bases, with 8 bases between the two germline ends. Germline-derived CDR1 and CDR2 are SEHNR and FQNEAQ (reference sequence). The CDR3 runs to 12 residues. CDR3 residues: CASSSGGYGYTF. The CDR3 nucleotides are TGTGCCAGCAGCTCGGGAGGATATGGCTACACCTTC.

The J gene is TRBJ1-2, the V gene TRBV20-1; D perhaps matches TRBD1 (6 bases). CDR1 DFQATT and CDR2 SNEGSKA come from the germline V gene (reference sequence). This CDR3 contains 13 residues. Deletions cut 0 bases from V and 3 bases from J, with 8 bases between. The CDR3 is CSARDHRDYGYTF. The CDR3 bases are TGCAGTGCTAGAGATCACAGGGACTATGGCTACACCTTC.

This rearrangement joins TRBV9 to TRBJ2-3; D gene uncertain. The CDR3 extends over 19 amino acids. V dropped 0 bases and J dropped 0 bases, with 20 bases sitting between them. Looked up from germline, CDR1 is SGDLS and CDR2 is YYNGEE. This CDR3 reads CASSVGVSFYLHSTDTQYF. DNA for the CDR3: TGTGCCAGCAGCGTAGGAGTTAGCTTTTACCTTCATAGCACAGATACGCAGTATTTT.

The chain combines TRBV24-1 with TRBJ2-1; TRBD2 agrees at 8 bases. This CDR3 is built from 15 residues. Germline V CDR1 and CDR2: KGHDR, SFDVKD. With V trimmed by 1 base and J by 4 bases, 2 bases remained unmatched. The DNA for the CDR3 is TGTGCCACCAGTGATTTAGGCGGGGGGTACAATGAGCAGTTCTTC. It codes for CATSDLGGGYNEQFF.

V gene TRBV9 combines with J gene TRBJ1-2, with D possibly matching TRBD1 (5 bases). The CDR3 spans 13 residues. V was cut by 4 bases and J by 8 bases, with 15 bases left in between. Germline assignment: CDR1 SGDLS and CDR2 YYNGEE. CDR3 protein: CASSSGDVFGYTF. The CDR3 DNA reads as TGTGCCAGCAGCTCTGGGGACGTATTCGGCTACACCTTC.

The count of this clonotype is one. The J gene is TRBJ2-3, the V gene TRBV11-2, with D tentatively TRBD1 or TRBD2 (5 bases each). CDR3 length equals 15 residues. V was pared by 4 bases and J by 6 bases, with 17 bases between. Germline V gene data show CDR1 as SGHAT and CDR2 as FQNNGV. CDR3 sequence: CASSSGTRVWDTQYF. In DNA, the CDR3 is TGTGCCAGCAGCTCCGGGACCCGGGTTTGGGATACGCAGTATTTT.

This clonotype was found once. V gene TRBV5-6 combines with J gene TRBJ1-2; D gene uncertain. There are 14 residues in the CDR3. Trimming took off 2 bases at V and 2 bases at J, with 10 bases between the two ends. Germline V gene sequence: CDR1 SGHDT, CDR2 YYEEEE. CDR3 loop: CASSFPRQNYGYTF. The CDR3 coding sequence is TGTGCCAGCAGCTTCCCGAGACAAAACTATGGCTACACCTTC. The whole variable domain, remainder taken from reference TRBV5-6 and TRBJ1-2, is DAGVTQSPTHLIKTRGQQVTLRCSPKSGHDTVSWYQQALGQGPQFIFQYYEEEERQRGNFPDRFSGHQFPNYSSELNVNALLLGDSALYLCASSFPRQNYGYTFGSGTRLTVV.

The chain recombines TRBV4-3 with TRBJ2-2; D unclear. CDR3 size: 16 residues. The germline V and J ends were trimmed by 3 bases and 1 base, with 12 bases remaining between them. Germline V gene sequence: CDR1 LGHNA, CDR2 YSLEER. CDR3 in DNA: TGCGCCAGCAGCCAGGCAGCCTGGGAGAACACCGGGGAGCTGTTTTTT. Translating it yields CASSQAAWENTGELFF.

In this sample, this clonotype turned up once. The rearrangement links TRBV30 to TRBJ2-1; D is unresolved. The germline CDR1 and CDR2 sequences are GTSNPN and SVGIG (reference sequence). This CDR3 contains 14 residues. The ends were cut back, 2 bases at V and 3 bases at J, with 11 bases in the middle. CDR3 bases: TGTGCCTGGAGTCCTGGGTCGGGCTACAATGAGCAGTTCTTC. It codes for CAWSPGSGYNEQFF. Full variable domain (outside the CDR3, taken from reference TRBV30 and TRBJ2-1): SQTIHQWPATLVQPVGSPLSLECTVEGTSNPNLYWYRQAAGRGLQLLFYSVGIGQISSEVPQNLSASRPQDRQFILSSKKLLLSDSGFYLCAWSPGSGYNEQFFGPGTRLTVL.

This chain joins TRBV28 and TRBJ1-5; perhaps TRBD1 as D (5 bases). In germline, CDR1 is MDHEN, CDR2 SYDVKM. V lost 3 bases to trimming and J lost 7 bases, with 31 bases between them. This CDR3 spans 20 amino acids. DNA for the CDR3: TGTGCCAGCAGTTTCCAGTTACATATGTCTCGGTGGGGGGGGAAACAGCCCCAGCATTTT. Its protein product is CASSFQLHMSRWGGKQPQHF.

This rearrangement joins TRBV5-6 to TRBJ2-1; possibly TRBD1 for D (5 bases). V lost 8 bases, J lost 1 base, and 13 bases lay in between. In germline, CDR1 is SGHDT, CDR2 YYEEEE. This CDR3 is 14 amino acids long. CDR3 in amino acids: CASDQQESYNEQFF. The CDR3 DNA follows: TGTGCCAGTGACCAACAGGAATCCTACAATGAGCAGTTCTTC.

The chain uses TRBV30 and TRBJ2-6; D is unresolved. The CDR3 sequence is 14 residues long. CDR1 GTSNPN and CDR2 SVGIG come from the germline V gene (reference sequence). The V end was cut by 0 bases, the J end by 3 bases, with 6 bases between. CDR3 region: CAWSVSLGANVLTF. The DNA of the CDR3 is TGTGCCTGGAGTGTTAGTCTTGGGGCCAACGTCCTGACTTTC.

The V gene is TRBV7-9, the J gene TRBJ2-3, with D perhaps TRBD2 (5 bases). V lost 11 bases, J lost 0 bases, and 12 bases lay in between. This CDR3 is 13 amino acids long. The germline CDR1 and CDR2 sequences are SEHNR and FQNEAQ (reference sequence). CDR3 bases: TGTGCCGGACTTAGGCCTAGCACAGATACGCAGTATTTT. Residues: CAGLRPSTDTQYF.

This clonotype appeared a single time. The rearrangement joins TRBV29-1 to TRBJ2-7; D ambiguous. The CDR3 extends over 14 amino acids. Per the germline V gene, CDR1 is SQVTM and CDR2 is ANQGSEA. Trimming removed 3 bases at V and 2 bases at J, with 14 bases between. This chain's CDR3 is CSVEAADLTYEQYF. The CDR3, as DNA: TGCAGCGTTGAGGCTGCAGACCTGACCTACGAGCAGTACTTC.

The chain recombines TRBV30 with TRBJ1-1, with a tentative D call TRBD1 (6 bases). Trimming pared 5 bases from V and 4 bases from J, leaving 17 bases between. The CDR3 covers 14 residues. Germline-derived CDR1 and CDR2 are GTSNPN and SVGIG (reference sequence). The CDR3 is CAWLPGGGGTEAFF. CDR3 DNA: TGTGCCTGGTTGCCTGGGGGAGGGGGCACTGAAGCTTTCTTT.

The gene calls are TRBV6-4 and TRBJ2-3; 15 bases are a match to TRBD2. J gave up 4 bases and V 4 bases, and 3 bases lay outside the gene matches. Germline CDR1 is MRHNA and CDR2 is SNTAGT. The CDR3 is 16 residues long. CDR3 protein: CASSGGLAGGPDTQYF. CDR3 DNA sequence: TGTGCCAGCAGTGGAGGACTAGCGGGGGGGCCAGATACGCAGTATTTT.